Presented here are 11 T cell receptor beta chains from one specimen sequenced in a study of T cell responses to AZD1222 COVID-19 vaccine. The assay was immunoSEQ multiplex PCR, and TCRdb's table has in-frame clones only and misses some. This table has about 72,000 clones, roughly 87% appearing once. The sequences come from peripheral blood, collected on day 0 of AZD1222 vaccination. The receptor source for this set is an adult in good health.

The V gene is TRBV7-2, the J gene TRBJ2-2; D is unclear. Germline V lookup: CDR1 SGHTA, CDR2 FQGNSA. This CDR3 is built from 15 residues. Deletions cut 2 bases from V and 1 base from J, with 8 bases between. The CDR3 reads CASSLRRVNTGELFF. CDR3 DNA: TGTGCCAGCAGCTTACGCAGAGTGAACACCGGGGAGCTGTTTTTT.

This chain uses TRBV2 with TRBJ1-2; no firm D call. The CDR3 is 13 amino acids. Trimming cost V 1 base and J 8 bases, with 11 bases left between them. Germline V gene lookup returns CDR1 SNHLY and CDR2 FYNNEI. The CDR3 sequence is CASSEDTAGGYTF. The CDR3 DNA sequence: TGTGCCAGCAGTGAAGACACGGCCGGCGGCTACACCTTC.

The chain has TRBV4-2 and TRBJ2-3; 10 bases line up with TRBD2. Germline V lookup: CDR1 LGHNA, CDR2 YNFKEQ. The CDR3 has 17 amino acids. Trimming at V came to 2 bases and at J to 3 bases, leaving 8 bases not matched to a gene. The CDR3, as DNA: TGTGCCAGCAGCCAACAGATTTTAGCGGGGGGAACAGATACGCAGTATTTT. Encoded protein: CASSQQILAGGTDTQYF.

The chain recombines TRBV6-5 with TRBJ1-6; D remains ambiguous. This CDR3 has 15 residues. V was trimmed by 8 bases and J by 9 bases, leaving 20 bases between them. CDR1 is MNHEY and CDR2 is SVGAGI in the germline V gene. For the CDR3, the DNA is TGTGCCAGCCCAGATCTCCAGGCTTGGGGTTCACCCCTCCACTTT. Translation: CASPDLQAWGSPLHF.

The rearrangement uses TRBV5-6 and TRBJ2-1; a possible D gene is TRBD2 (5 bases). V lost 2 bases and J lost 9, with 18 bases in between. The CDR3 covers 15 residues. Germline-derived CDR1 and CDR2 are SGHDT and YYEEEE. The CDR3 DNA is TGTGCCAGCAGCTTCGGAGCGGCTAGCCGAGTTGAGCAGTTCTTC. It specifies CASSFGAASRVEQFF.

The chain has TRBV7-2 and TRBJ1-2; TRBD1 agrees at 7 bases. The CDR3 contains 14 residues. The V and J ends lost 1 base and 8 bases, in that order; junction bases with no gene match: 7. Germline CDR1 SGHTA, CDR2 FQGNSA. The DNA for the CDR3 is TGTGCCAGCAGCTTAGTCAAGGGGGCGAAGGGCTACACCTTC. Translation gives CASSLVKGAKGYTF.

This rearrangement joins TRBV5-1 to TRBJ1-4; TRBD1 agrees at 8 bases. This CDR3 has 15 amino acids. Germline V gene sequence: CDR1 SGHRS, CDR2 YFSETQ. V was pared by 0 bases and J by 7 bases, with 5 bases of the junction left unmatched. Here the CDR3 DNA reads TGCGCCAGCAGCTTGGGAGGTGACAGGGGTGAAAAACTGTTTTTT. Protein sequence: CASSLGGDRGEKLFF.

V usage is TRBV4-3 and J usage is TRBJ1-5; no clear D. Trimming stripped 0 bases from V and 4 bases from J, with 13 bases between. CDR3 size: 16 residues. Germline CDR1 is LGHNA and CDR2 is YSLEER. The chain's CDR3 is CASSQDRQRGNQPQHF. The CDR3 DNA sequence: TGCGCCAGCAGCCAAGATCGGCAGAGAGGAAATCAGCCCCAGCATTTT.

This clone has a handful of counts. The V gene is TRBV5-5, the J gene TRBJ2-1, with TRBD2 as a possible D gene (5 bases). CDR3 length: 14 residues. Germline V gene lookup returns CDR1 SGHKS and CDR2 YYEKEE (reference sequence). The germline V and J ends were trimmed by 3 bases and 5 bases, with 12 bases remaining between them. The CDR3, as DNA: TGTGCCAGCAGCTCGGTGGGGAGTCACAATGAGCAGTTCTTC. It codes for CASSSVGSHNEQFF.

This clone was observed a single time. V gene TRBV19 combines with J gene TRBJ1-6; no clear D. Germline lookup yields CDR1 LNHDA and CDR2 SQIVND (reference sequence). The CDR3 runs 14 residues. Deletions cut 5 bases from V and 8 bases from J, with 13 bases between. CDR3 loop: CASSPGYSDSPLHF. For the CDR3, the DNA is TGTGCCAGTAGTCCTGGTTACAGCGATTCACCCCTCCACTTT.

J is TRBJ2-7 and V is TRBV9, with D perhaps matching TRBD1 or TRBD2 (5 bases each). V shed 2 bases and J shed 4 bases, with 13 bases lying between them. The CDR3 totals 14 residues. The germline CDR1 and CDR2 sequences are SGDLS and YYNGEE. The CDR3 sequence: CASSVDPGGYEQYF. The CDR3 DNA reads as TGTGCCAGCAGCGTGGACCCTGGGGGATACGAGCAGTACTTC.